These T cell receptor beta chains were read from a single sample in a study of blood T cell repertoires in COVID-19. TCRdb keeps only in-frame clones here, not all; method: immunoSEQ multiplex PCR. The table lists 60,000 or so clones, roughly 88% of them singletons. Sequenced material: peripheral blood. These receptors originate from a human donor in a cohort sampled during active COVID-19. Both conserved end residues are part of each CDR3. D genes are given only for firm matches. Clone size is not always given. Where it is, it says once, few, many or a class for expanded clones.

.	TRBV28	.	TRBJ2-3	CASSSQGRGNYF	TGTGCCAGCAGTTCCCAGGGCCGCGGGAACTATTTT
.	TRBV27	.	TRBJ2-1	CASSLGNEQFF	TGTGCCAGCAGCCTCGGCAATGAGCAGTTCTTC
TRBD2	TRBV29-1	.	TRBJ2-1	CSVGGRGYNEQFF	TGCAGCGTTGGAGGGAGGGGCTACAATGAGCAGTTCTTC
.	TRBV9	.	TRBJ2-3	CASSVGVTTRTDTQYF	TGTGCCAGCAGCGTAGGGGTTACTACTAGGACAGATACGCAGTATTTT
.	TRBV6-6	.	TRBJ1-2	CASSYDGNYGYTF	TGTGCCAGCAGTTACGACGGGAACTATGGCTACACCTTC
.	TRBV6-1	.	TRBJ2-3	CASSEYTSVHTQYF	TGTGCCAGCAGTGAGTACACATCAGTTCATACGCAGTATTTT
TRBD2	TRBV4-3	.	TRBJ2-1	CASSGAGTSGSNEQFF	TGCGCCAGCAGCGGGGCCGGGACTAGCGGGAGCAATGAGCAGTTCTTC
.	TRBV5-6	.	TRBJ1-1	CASSSLSAEAFF	TGTGCCAGCAGCTCGCTTTCGGCTGAAGCTTTCTTT
TRBD1	TRBV25-1	.	TRBJ2-1	CASSAGTGVYEQFF	TGTGCCAGCAGTGCCGGGACAGGGGTGTATGAGCAGTTCTTC
.	TRBV18	.	TRBJ1-5	CASSPQGLEQPQHF	TGTGCCAGCTCACCACAGGGGCTGGAGCAGCCCCAGCATTTT
.	TRBV5-8	.	TRBJ1-2	CASGHRRGTYGYTF	TGTGCCAGCGGCCACAGAAGGGGGACCTATGGCTACACCTTC
.	TRBV4-2	once	TRBJ2-7	CASSQGAGSYEQYF	TGTGCCAGCAGCCAAGGGGCAGGCTCCTACGAGCAGTACTTC
.	TRBV3-1/TRBV3-2	.	TRBJ2-3	CASSQLTDTQYF	TGTGCCAGCAGCCAACTGACAGATACGCAGTATTTT
TRBD1	TRBV5-1	once	TRBJ2-7	CASSLGGGTGGFYEQYF	TGCGCCAGCAGCTTGGGAGGAGGGACAGGGGGTTTCTACGAGCAGTACTTC
.	TRBV11-2	.	TRBJ2-6	CASSLTGTLRRGANVLTF	TGTGCCAGCAGCTTGACCGGGACACTCAGGCGGGGGGCCAACGTCCTGACTTTC
TRBD1	TRBV6-5	.	TRBJ2-7	CASSSQGAAYERQYF	TGTGCCAGCAGTTCCCAGGGGGCGGCCTACGAGCGGCAGTACTTC
.	TRBV2	.	TRBJ2-2	CASSGDTSTGELFF	TGTGCCAGCTCAGGGGACACAAGCACCGGGGAGCTGTTTTTT
TRBD1	TRBV7-9	.	TRBJ1-1	CASSPTGGYTEAFF	TGTGCCAGCAGCCCGACAGGGGGCTATACTGAAGCTTTCTTT
.	TRBV10-3	once	TRBJ2-1	CAIRGGQQSSPYNEQFF	TGTGCCATCAGGGGGGGACAGCAATCCTCACCCTACAATGAGCAGTTCTTC
TRBD1	TRBV11-2	.	TRBJ2-7	CASSLGQGAWEQYF	TGTGCCAGCAGCTTGGGACAGGGGGCGTGGGAGCAGTACTTC
.	TRBV10-3	.	TRBJ2-5	CAISESGAYQETQYF	TGTGCCATCAGTGAGTCGGGGGCATATCAAGAGACCCAGTACTTC
.	TRBV6-1	.	TRBJ1-6	CASSEGTPGGLKSSYNSPLHF	TGTGCCAGCAGTGAAGGAACCCCCGGGGGACTCAAAAGCTCCTATAATTCACCCCTCCACTTT
TRBD1	TRBV9	.	TRBJ2-2	CASSVGTGGAGELFF	TGTGCCAGCAGCGTAGGGACAGGGGGCGCCGGGGAGCTGTTTTTT
.	TRBV6-2/TRBV6-3	.	TRBJ2-1	CASSYSDYYNEQFF	TGTGCCAGCAGTTACTCTGACTACTACAATGAGCAGTTCTTC
TRBD1	TRBV19	.	TRBJ1-2	CASSSRDRDNQPGYGYTF	TGTGCCAGTAGTTCCCGAGACAGGGACAACCAGCCTGGGTATGGCTACACCTTC
.	TRBV12-3/TRBV12-4	.	TRBJ2-1	CASSPGERQFF	TGTGCCAGCAGCCCCGGAGAGCGGCAGTTCTTC
TRBD1	TRBV24-1	.	TRBJ2-2	CATSDPGQSNTGELFF	TGTGCCACCAGTGATCCGGGACAGAGCAACACCGGGGAGCTGTTTTTT
.	TRBV6-6	.	TRBJ1-2	CASSYLQSNYGYTF	TGTGCCAGCAGTTACTTACAGAGTAACTATGGCTACACCTTC
.	TRBV4-1	.	TRBJ2-7	CASSQVFSQLTTYEQYF	TGCGCCAGCAGCCAAGTCTTTAGCCAACTTACTACCTACGAGCAGTACTTC
.	TRBV27	once	TRBJ2-2	CASSLSPGRAFTGELFF	TGTGCCAGCAGTTTATCGCCGGGAAGAGCCTTTACCGGGGAGCTGTTTTTT
TRBD1	TRBV7-2	.	TRBJ1-5	CASSLPFGTGDNQPQHF	TGTGCCAGCAGCTTACCCTTCGGGACAGGGGACAATCAGCCCCAGCATTTT
TRBD1	TRBV5-4	.	TRBJ2-7	CASRGDRGRSEQYF	TGTGCCAGCAGGGGGGACAGGGGGCGAAGCGAGCAGTACTTC